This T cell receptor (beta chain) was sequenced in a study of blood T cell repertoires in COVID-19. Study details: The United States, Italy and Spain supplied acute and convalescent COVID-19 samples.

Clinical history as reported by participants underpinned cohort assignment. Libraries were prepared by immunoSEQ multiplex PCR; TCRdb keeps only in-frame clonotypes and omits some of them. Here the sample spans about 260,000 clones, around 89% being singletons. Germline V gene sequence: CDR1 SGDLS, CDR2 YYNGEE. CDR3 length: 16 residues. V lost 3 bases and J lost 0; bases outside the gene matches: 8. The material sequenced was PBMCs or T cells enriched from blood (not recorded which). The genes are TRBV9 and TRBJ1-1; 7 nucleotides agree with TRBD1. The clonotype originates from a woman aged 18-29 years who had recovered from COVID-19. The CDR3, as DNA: TGTGCCAGCAGCGGTCCACGACAGGGAATGAACACTGAAGCTTTCTTT. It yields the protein CASSGPRQGMNTEAFF.